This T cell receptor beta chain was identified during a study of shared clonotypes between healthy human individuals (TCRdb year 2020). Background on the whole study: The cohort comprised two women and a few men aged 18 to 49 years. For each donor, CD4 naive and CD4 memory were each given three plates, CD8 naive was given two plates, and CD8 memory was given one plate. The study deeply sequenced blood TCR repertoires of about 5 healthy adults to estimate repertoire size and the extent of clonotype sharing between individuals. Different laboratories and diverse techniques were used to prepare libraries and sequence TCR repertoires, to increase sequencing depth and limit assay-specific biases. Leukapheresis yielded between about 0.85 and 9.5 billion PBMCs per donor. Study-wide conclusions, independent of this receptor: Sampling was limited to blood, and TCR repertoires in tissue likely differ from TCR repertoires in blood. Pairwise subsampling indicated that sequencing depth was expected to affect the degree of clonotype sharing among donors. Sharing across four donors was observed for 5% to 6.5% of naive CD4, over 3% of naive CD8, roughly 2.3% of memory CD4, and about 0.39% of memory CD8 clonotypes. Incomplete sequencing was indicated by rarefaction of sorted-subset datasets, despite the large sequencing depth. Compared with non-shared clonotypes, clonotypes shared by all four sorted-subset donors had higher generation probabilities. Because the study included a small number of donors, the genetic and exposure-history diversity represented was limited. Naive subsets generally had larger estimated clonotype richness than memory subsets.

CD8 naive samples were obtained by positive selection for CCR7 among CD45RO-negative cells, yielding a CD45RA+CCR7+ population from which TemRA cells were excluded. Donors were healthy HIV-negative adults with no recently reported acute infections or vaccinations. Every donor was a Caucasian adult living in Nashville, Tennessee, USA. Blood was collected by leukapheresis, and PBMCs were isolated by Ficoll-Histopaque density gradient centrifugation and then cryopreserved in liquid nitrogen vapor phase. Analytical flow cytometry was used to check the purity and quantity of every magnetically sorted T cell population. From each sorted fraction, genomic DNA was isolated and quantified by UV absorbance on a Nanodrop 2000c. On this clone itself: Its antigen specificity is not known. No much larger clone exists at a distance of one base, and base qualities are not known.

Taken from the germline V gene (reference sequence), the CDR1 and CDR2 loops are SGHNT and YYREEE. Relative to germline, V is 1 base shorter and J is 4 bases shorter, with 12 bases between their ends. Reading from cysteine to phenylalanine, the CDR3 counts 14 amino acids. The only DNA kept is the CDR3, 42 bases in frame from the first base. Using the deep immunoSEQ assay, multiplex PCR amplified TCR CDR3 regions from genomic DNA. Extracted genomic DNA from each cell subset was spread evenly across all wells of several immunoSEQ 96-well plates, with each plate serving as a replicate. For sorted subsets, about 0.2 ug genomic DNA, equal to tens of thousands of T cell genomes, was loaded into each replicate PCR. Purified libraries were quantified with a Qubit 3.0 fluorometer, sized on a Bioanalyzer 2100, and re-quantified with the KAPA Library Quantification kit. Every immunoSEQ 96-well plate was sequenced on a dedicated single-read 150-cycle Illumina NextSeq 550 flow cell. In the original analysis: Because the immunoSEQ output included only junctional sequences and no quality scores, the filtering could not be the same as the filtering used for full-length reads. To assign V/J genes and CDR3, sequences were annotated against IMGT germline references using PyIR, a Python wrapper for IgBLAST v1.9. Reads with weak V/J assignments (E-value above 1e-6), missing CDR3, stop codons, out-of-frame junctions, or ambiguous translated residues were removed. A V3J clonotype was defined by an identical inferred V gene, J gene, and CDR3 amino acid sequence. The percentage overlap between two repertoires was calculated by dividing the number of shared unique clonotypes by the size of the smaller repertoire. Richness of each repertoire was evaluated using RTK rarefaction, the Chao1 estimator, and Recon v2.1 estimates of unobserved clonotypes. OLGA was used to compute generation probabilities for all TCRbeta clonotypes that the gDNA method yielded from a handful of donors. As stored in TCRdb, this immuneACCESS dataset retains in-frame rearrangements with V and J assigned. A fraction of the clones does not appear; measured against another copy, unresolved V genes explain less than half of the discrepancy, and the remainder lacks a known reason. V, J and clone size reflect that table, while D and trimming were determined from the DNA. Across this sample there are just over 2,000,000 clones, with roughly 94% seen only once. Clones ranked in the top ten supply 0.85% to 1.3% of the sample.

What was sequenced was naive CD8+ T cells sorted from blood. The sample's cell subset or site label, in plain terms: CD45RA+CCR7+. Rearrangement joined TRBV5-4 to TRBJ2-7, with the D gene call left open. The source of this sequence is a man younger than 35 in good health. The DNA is TGTGCCAGCAGCTTGATTGGGGTTACTTACGAGCAGTACTTC. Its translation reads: CASSLIGVTYEQYF.